The 9 T cell receptor beta chains below were found in one sample sequenced in a study of blood T cell repertoires in COVID-19. Assay: immunoSEQ multiplex PCR; the TCRdb copy retains only in-frame clones and omits some. The sample shows about 180,000 clones, about 80% of them seen only once. Sequencing was carried out using peripheral blood. All receptors derive from a woman in her 70s with acute or convalescent COVID-19.

In its sample, this clone was seen a few times. The chain recombines TRBV29-1 with TRBJ1-2; D not resolved. In germline, CDR1 is SQVTM, CDR2 ANQGSEA. V lost 6 bases and J lost 5, with 22 bases in between. The CDR3 contains 15 residues. The CDR3 region is CSVPTLRVGEYGYTF. The CDR3 DNA reads as TGCAGCGTACCTACCTTGAGGGTTGGGGAATATGGCTACACCTTC.

This clone was seen only a few times. J is TRBJ2-7 and V is TRBV24-1; no definite D call. V was shortened by 5 bases and J by 0 bases, with 7 bases between the two germline ends. CDR1 is KGHDR and CDR2 is SFDVKD in the germline V gene. The CDR3 is made up of 13 amino acids. The CDR3 is CATSGAHSYEQYF. The CDR3 nucleotides are TGTGCCACCAGTGGCGCTCACTCCTACGAGCAGTACTTC.

CDR3 nucleotide sequence: TGTGCCAGCAGCCAATTTAGCCGGGATGGTGAAAAACTGTTTTTT. Its protein product is CASSQFSRDGEKLFF. J is TRBJ1-4 and V is TRBV14; D remains unclear. The CDR3 sequence is 15 residues long. Between the trimmed V and J ends, which lost 2 bases and 7 bases, there was a span of 14 bases. Germline V lookup: CDR1 SGHDN, CDR2 FVKESK.

The V and J genes are TRBV5-6 and TRBJ2-7; 9 bases fit TRBD2. This CDR3 is built from 15 residues. Germline CDR1 is SGHDT and CDR2 is YYEEEE. V was clipped by 0 bases and J by 3 bases; unmatched bases: 4. The CDR3 DNA reads TGTGCCAGCAGCTTGGATCTAGCGGGAATCTACGAGCAGTACTTC. Its translation: CASSLDLAGIYEQYF.

This chain joins TRBV12-5 and TRBJ2-7, with 14 nucleotides matching TRBD2. V lost 5 bases to trimming and J lost 6 bases; unmatched junction nucleotides: 3. The CDR3 is 14 residues long. Germline V gives CDR1 LGHNT, CDR2 FRNRAP. Here the CDR3 reads CASGPGLAGVEQYF. Here the CDR3 DNA reads TGTGCTAGTGGTCCGGGACTAGCGGGAGTCGAGCAGTACTTC.

The chain links TRBV2 to TRBJ2-5; 15 positions match TRBD2. CDR3 length: 16 amino acids. Germline CDR1 reads SNHLY; CDR2 reads FYNNEI. With V trimmed by 3 bases and J by 4 bases, 3 bases remained unmatched. The CDR3 reads CASSDPGLAGGETQYF. Here the CDR3 DNA reads TGTGCCAGCAGTGATCCGGGACTAGCGGGAGGAGAGACCCAGTACTTC.

This rearrangement joins TRBV29-1 to TRBJ1-1, with D possibly TRBD1 on 5 matching bases. Germline V gives CDR1 SQVTM, CDR2 ANQGSEA. V lost 3 bases, J lost 3 bases, and 11 bases lay in between. The CDR3 runs to 13 residues. The CDR3 bases are TGCAGCGTTGATTCGACAGTTCACACTGAAGCTTTCTTT. It yields the protein CSVDSTVHTEAFF.

The chain employs TRBV13 and TRBJ1-1, with a tentative D call TRBD1 (5 bases). V shed 4 bases and J shed 4 bases, with 19 bases lying between them. The germline gives CDR1 PRHDT, CDR2 FYEKMQ (reference sequence). The CDR3 spans 16 residues. CDR3 in amino acids: CASSSYWTSGGTEAFF. The CDR3, as DNA: TGTGCCAGCAGCTCTTATTGGACGTCCGGGGGCACTGAAGCTTTCTTT.

This rearrangement joins TRBV9 to TRBJ2-2; 8 bases are shared with TRBD2. With 5 bases clipped from V and 6 bases from J, the junction kept 9 bases outside the gene matches. CDR3 size: 15 residues. Germline loops: CDR1 SGDLS, CDR2 YYNGEE. The CDR3 DNA reads as TGTGCCAGCAGTGCGCAAGCGGGAGTGCCCGGGGAGCTGTTTTTT. Translation: CASSAQAGVPGELFF. The full variable domain, its missing parts supplied by reference TRBV9 and TRBJ2-2, is DSGVTQTPKHLITATGQRVTLRCSPRSGDLSVYWYQQSLDQGLQFLIQYYNGEERAKGNILERFSAQQFPDLHSELNLSSLELGDSALYFCASSAQAGVPGELFFGEGSRLTVL.